The clone carrying this T cell receptor beta chain was recorded a few times. Its antigen is unidentified. The sample is drawn from a study of T cell repertoires in cytomegalovirus infection. Study information: From public TCR beta signatures came an indication of both CMV infection and matching HLA type.

Study-level results: Cumulative public TCR beta family frequency identified CMV carriers with the relevant HLA. It was HLA-C-restricted CMV-specific TCR beta clonotypes that dominated the response ex vivo.

CDR1 SGHNT and CDR2 YENEEA come from the germline V gene. Between the trimmed V and J ends, which lost 0 bases and 5 bases, there was a span of 10 bases. The CDR3 has 14 residues. TCRdb recomputed calls from the reads with MiXCR, one row per CDR3 protein. The table lists 680,000 or so distinct CDR3 sequences, roughly a third of them singletons. The V and J genes are TRBV11-3 and TRBJ1-2; perhaps TRBD1 as D (5 bases). The TCR comes from a human donor in good health (CMV status not recorded). Some clones in this sample may be carry-over from other donors' samples. Sequencing was performed on PBMCs. CDR3 nucleotides: TGTGCCAGCAGCTTAGATCCGGCAGGGTATGGCTACACCTTC. It codes for CASSLDPAGYGYTF.